This TCR beta chain is from a study of neurological immune-mediated disorders. General study results and limits: The most TCR clonal expansion was seen in HTLV-1-associated myelopathy, and the least was seen in multiple sclerosis, which fell below healthy controls. Private repertoires in all groups were suggested by the absence of shared CDR3 amino acid sequences among expanded clones across subjects.

Germline loops: CDR1 SGHTA, CDR2 FQGNSA. The CDR3 totals 15 residues. J gave up 2 bases and V 5 bases, and 7 bases lay outside the gene matches. Healthy control participants comprised blood bank volunteers in Maryland, USA. Roughly 1 million sorted CD4+ or CD8+ T cells made each library. Ten or more counts support this clonotype. The antigen is not known. TCRdb processed the 5' RACE reads anew with MiXCR; each CDR3 protein has one entry. The sample consists of roughly 36,000 distinct CDR3 sequences, around 7% of them appearing once. The V gene is TRBV7-2, the J gene TRBJ2-5; 8 nucleotides line up with TRBD1. The sequence was obtained from a man aged 45-65 years in good health. The material sequenced was CD4+ T cells from blood. The CDR3 coding sequence is TGTGCCAGCAGCCCGACAGGGGTTCGACAAGAGACCCAGTACTTC. It encodes CASSPTGVRQETQYF.